The sequence of this T cell receptor (beta chain) was determined in a study of T cells expressing NK-cell markers. The wider study: Sorted T-cell subsets CD3+CD56+NKG2C+, CD3+CD56+NKG2C- and CD3+CD56-NKG2C+ were TCR beta-sequenced. Eight donors were sequenced, of whom seven were HCMV-seropositive, while the remaining one was HCMV-seronegative.

On this clonotype: Antigen unknown.

This CDR3 is 15 amino acids long. The germline gives CDR1 MNHEY, CDR2 SVGAGI. The authors made TCR beta cDNA libraries by 5'RACE template switching. This switching added a universal primer site and UMIs. No DNA is given; TCRdb re-called the 5' RACE reads and lists each CDR3 protein once. Recorded for this sample: about 410,000 distinct CDR3 sequences. Notes on the study in general: The study found dominant NKG2C+ clonotypes at roughly 1.0-7.0% of CD8+ T cells in about six donors.

The J gene is TRBJ1-1, the V gene TRBV6-5; TCRdb calls TRBD1, which cannot be checked without DNA. The clonotype originates from a woman in her fifties or sixties in good health. What was sequenced was blood T cells: a sorted CD56 or NKG2C T cell subset, CD4+ or CD8+ T cells, or bulk PBMC T cells (not recorded which). The CDR3 loop is CASSYSETGVTEAFF.